This TCR beta chain is from a study of OX40 agonist ivuxolimab in advanced cancers. Study-level information: Hepatocellular carcinoma, melanoma, renal cell or head and neck cancer occurred in dose-escalation patients. Study-level findings and limits: The mean number of expanded clones was higher in CD8+ T cells than in CD4+. Blood T cells, both CD4+ and CD8+, expanded clonally by week 6 at 0.1 to 3.0 mg/kg.

CDR1 MDHEN and CDR2 SYDVKM come from the germline V gene. The germline V and J ends were trimmed by 5 bases and 0 bases, with 13 bases remaining between them. The length of the CDR3 is 15 residues. Sequenced by immunoSEQ multiplex PCR; TCRdb stores in-frame clones only, minus some. This sample has tens of thousands of clones, with around 82% found just once. A word on this clone: The antigen remains undetermined.

This TCR was sampled from an adult with an advanced solid tumor such as melanoma, head and neck, liver or kidney cancer. This rearrangement joins TRBV28 to TRBJ1-2; D is possibly TRBD1 (5 bases). This specimen was CD4+ or CD8+ T cells sorted from blood, taken in a trial of the OX40 agonist ivuxolimab. CDR3 nucleotides: TGTGCCAGCAGTGGGGACTCTCTTGCTAACTATGGCTACACCTTC. This sequence encodes CASSGDSLANYGYTF.